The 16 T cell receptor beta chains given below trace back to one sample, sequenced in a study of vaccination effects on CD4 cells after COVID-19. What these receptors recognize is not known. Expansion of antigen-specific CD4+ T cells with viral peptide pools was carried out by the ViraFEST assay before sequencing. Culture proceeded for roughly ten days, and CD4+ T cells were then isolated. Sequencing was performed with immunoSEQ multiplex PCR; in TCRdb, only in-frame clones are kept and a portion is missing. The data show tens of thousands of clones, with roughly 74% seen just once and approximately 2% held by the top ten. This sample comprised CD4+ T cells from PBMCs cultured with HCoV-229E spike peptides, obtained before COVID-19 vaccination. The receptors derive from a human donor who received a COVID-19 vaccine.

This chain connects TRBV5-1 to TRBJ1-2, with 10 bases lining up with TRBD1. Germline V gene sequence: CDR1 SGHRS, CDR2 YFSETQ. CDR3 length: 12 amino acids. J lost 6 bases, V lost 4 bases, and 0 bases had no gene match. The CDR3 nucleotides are TGCGCCAGCAGCGGGACAGGGGATGGCTACACCTTC. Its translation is CASSGTGDGYTF.

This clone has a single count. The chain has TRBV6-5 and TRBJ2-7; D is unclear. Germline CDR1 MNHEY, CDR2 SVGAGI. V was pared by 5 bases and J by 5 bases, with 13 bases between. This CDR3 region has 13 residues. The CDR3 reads CASSPNLGHEQYV. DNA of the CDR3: TGTGCCAGCAGTCCGAACCTCGGGCACGAGCAGTACGTC.

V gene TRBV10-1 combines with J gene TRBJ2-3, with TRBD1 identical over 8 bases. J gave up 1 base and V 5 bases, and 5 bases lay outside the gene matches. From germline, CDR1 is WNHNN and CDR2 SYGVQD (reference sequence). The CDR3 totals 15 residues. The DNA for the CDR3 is TGCGCCAGCAGTCGGCCGGGACAGGGCACAGATACGCAGTATTTT. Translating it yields CASSRPGQGTDTQYF.

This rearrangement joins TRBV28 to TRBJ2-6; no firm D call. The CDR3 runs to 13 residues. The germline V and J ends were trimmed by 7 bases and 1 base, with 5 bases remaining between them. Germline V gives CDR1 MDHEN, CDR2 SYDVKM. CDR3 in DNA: TGTGCCAGCACCTTTTCTGGGGCCAACGTCCTGACTTTC. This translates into CASTFSGANVLTF.

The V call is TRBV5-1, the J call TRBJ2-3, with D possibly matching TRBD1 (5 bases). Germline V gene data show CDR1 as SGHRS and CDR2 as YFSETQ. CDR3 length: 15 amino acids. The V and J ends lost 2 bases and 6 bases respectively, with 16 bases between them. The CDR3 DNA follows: TGCGCCAGCAGCTTACAGGCTCTCCCCACGGATACGCAGTATTTT. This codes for CASSLQALPTDTQYF. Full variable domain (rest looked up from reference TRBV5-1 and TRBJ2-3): KAGVTQTPRYLIKTRGQQVTLSCSPISGHRSVSWYQQTPGQGLQFLFEYFSETQRNKGNFPGRFSGRQFSNSRSEMNVSTLELGDSALYLCASSLQALPTDTQYFGPGTRLTVL.

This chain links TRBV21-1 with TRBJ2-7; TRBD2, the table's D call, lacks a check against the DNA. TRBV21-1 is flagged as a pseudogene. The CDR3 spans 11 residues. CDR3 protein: CATSQLRDQYV. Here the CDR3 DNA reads TGTGCCACCAGTCAACTACGTGATCAGTACGTC.

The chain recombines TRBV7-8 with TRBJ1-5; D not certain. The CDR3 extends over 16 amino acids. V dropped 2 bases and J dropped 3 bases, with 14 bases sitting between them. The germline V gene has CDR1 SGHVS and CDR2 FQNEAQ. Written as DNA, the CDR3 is TGTGCCAGCAGCTTAACCGGACTCGCGCTCAATCAGCCCCAGCATTTT. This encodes CASSLTGLALNQPQHF.

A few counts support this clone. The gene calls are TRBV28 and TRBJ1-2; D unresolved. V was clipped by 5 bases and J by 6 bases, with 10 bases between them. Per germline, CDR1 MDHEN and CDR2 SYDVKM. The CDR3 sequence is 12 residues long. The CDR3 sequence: CASSPDRNGYTF. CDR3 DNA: TGTGCCAGCAGTCCGGATCGAAATGGCTACACCTTC.

CDR3 loop: CATSQQTTGELFF. CDR3 sequence (DNA): TGTGCCACCAGTCAACAGACAACCGGGGAGCTGTTTTTT. The chain is built from TRBV24-1 and TRBJ2-2; D unclear. CDR3 length: 13 amino acids. Trimming took off 6 bases at V and 5 bases at J, with 9 bases between the two ends. The germline V gene encodes CDR1 KGHDR and CDR2 SFDVKD.

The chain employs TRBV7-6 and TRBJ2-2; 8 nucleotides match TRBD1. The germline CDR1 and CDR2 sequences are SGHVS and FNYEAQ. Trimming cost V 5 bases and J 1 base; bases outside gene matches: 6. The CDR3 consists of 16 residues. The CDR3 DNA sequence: TGTGCCAGCAGCCTGAGACAGGGGTTGAACACCGGGGAGCTGTTTTTT. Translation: CASSLRQGLNTGELFF.

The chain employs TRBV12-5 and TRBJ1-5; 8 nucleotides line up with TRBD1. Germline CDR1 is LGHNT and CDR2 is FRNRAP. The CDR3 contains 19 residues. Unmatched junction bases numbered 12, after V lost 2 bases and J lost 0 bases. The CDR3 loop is CASGLWVQGAGGSNQPQHF. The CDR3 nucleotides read TGTGCTAGTGGTTTGTGGGTGCAGGGGGCAGGAGGTAGCAATCAGCCCCAGCATTTT.

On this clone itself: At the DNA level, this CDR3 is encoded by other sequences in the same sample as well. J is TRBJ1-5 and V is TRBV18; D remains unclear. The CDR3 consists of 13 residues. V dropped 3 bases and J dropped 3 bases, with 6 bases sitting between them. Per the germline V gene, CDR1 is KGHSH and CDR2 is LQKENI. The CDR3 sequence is CASSPGLNQPQHF. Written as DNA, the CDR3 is TGTGCCAGCTCACCCGGCCTCAATCAGCCCCAGCATTTT.

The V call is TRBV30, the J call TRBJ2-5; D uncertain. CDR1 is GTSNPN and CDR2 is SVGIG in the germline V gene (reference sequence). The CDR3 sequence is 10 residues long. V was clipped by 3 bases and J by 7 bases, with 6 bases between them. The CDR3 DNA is TGTGCCTGGAGCCGCGGGACCCAGTACTTC. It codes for CAWSRGTQYF.

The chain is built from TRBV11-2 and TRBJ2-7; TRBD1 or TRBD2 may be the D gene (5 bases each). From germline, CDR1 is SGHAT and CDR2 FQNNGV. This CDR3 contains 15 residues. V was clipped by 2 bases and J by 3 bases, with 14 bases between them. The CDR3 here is CASSLNTGGFYEQYV. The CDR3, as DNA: TGTGCCAGCAGCTTAAACACAGGAGGCTTCTACGAGCAGTACGTC.

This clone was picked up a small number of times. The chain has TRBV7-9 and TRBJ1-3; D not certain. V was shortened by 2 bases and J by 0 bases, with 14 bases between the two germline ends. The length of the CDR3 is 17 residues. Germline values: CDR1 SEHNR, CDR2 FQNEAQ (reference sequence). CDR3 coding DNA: TGTGCCAGCAGCTTACTGTTTGGGCCTAGCTCTGGAAACACCATATATTTT. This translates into CASSLLFGPSSGNTIYF.

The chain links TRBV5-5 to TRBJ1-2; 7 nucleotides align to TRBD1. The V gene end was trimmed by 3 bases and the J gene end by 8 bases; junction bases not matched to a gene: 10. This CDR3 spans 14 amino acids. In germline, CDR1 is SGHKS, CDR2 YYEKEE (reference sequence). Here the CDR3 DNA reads TGTGCCAGCAGCTCAGATGGACAGGTTGAGGGCTACACCTTC. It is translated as CASSSDGQVEGYTF.